This entry is about one T cell receptor (beta chain). The antigen remains undetermined. The CDR3 length is 15 residues. V trimming: 4 bases; J trimming: 5 bases; junction bases outside the gene matches: 4. CDR1 is SNHLY and CDR2 is FYNNEI in the germline V gene. Sequenced patients had shown CD8+CD57+ cell expansion by flow cytometry. The use of genomic DNA as template underpinned the TCR beta VDJ and CDR3 profiling. TCRdb called the reads again in MiXCR, with one record for every CDR3 protein. Of 200,000 to 250,000 distinct CDR3 sequences listed, approximately 60% are singletons. The data derive from a study of CD8+CD57+ T cells in acquired aplastic anemia. Study-wide points: Patients showed no significant difference from controls in CD8+ Simpson's diversity.

Sequencing was done on a sample of sorted CD4+, CD8+, or CD8+CD57+ T cells (not recorded which) from PBMCs. The chain links TRBV2 to TRBJ2-1, with 11 bases that match TRBD1. This TCR came from a human donor with aplastic anemia. The CDR3: CASSGGQGVDNEQFF. The CDR3 coding sequence is TGTGCCAGCAGTGGGGGACAGGGGGTGGACAATGAGCAGTTCTTC.